The 18 T cell receptor beta chains below come from one sample, sequenced in a study of OX40 agonist ivuxolimab in advanced cancers. Profiling relied on immunoSEQ multiplex PCR, and the TCRdb table lists in-frame clones only, not all of them. The profile covers roughly 75,000 clones, with more than 75% appearing a single time and 0.37% taken by the ten largest. The sample in question was CD4+ or CD8+ T cells sorted from blood, obtained in a trial of the OX40 agonist ivuxolimab. The receptors were sampled from an adult with an advanced solid tumor such as melanoma, head and neck, liver or kidney cancer.

The rearrangement links TRBV5-1 to TRBJ2-3; D is possibly TRBD2 (6 bases). The CDR3 extends over 15 amino acids. The ends were cut back, 5 bases at V and 6 bases at J, with 19 bases in the middle. Germline V lookup: CDR1 SGHRS, CDR2 YFSETQ. For the CDR3, the DNA is TGCGCCAGCAGAGGGACTCCTAGCCCCGGGGATACGCAGTATTTT. It encodes CASRGTPSPGDTQYF.

The chain has TRBV5-1 and TRBJ2-3; 7 nucleotides align to TRBD2. The CDR3 runs 17 residues. Trimming removed 0 bases from V and 1 base from J; junction bases left unmatched: 8. Per germline, CDR1 SGHRS and CDR2 YFSETQ. The CDR3 nucleotides read TGCGCCAGCAGCTTGGCCCCCGGCGGGAGTGGCACAGATACGCAGTATTTT. Translated, it gives CASSLAPGGSGTDTQYF.

This chain joins TRBV5-6 and TRBJ2-7, with 8 positions matching TRBD1. After removal of 5 bases from V and 0 bases from J, the junction contained 7 bases not matched to a gene. Germline CDR1 reads SGHDT; CDR2 reads YYEEEE. The CDR3 totals 15 residues. CDR3 in DNA: TGTGCCAGCAGACCAGGGGGCAGGAGCTCCTACGAGCAGTACTTC. Translation: CASRPGGRSSYEQYF.

The chain combines TRBV18 with TRBJ2-2; 11 positions agree with TRBD1. Per germline, CDR1 KGHSH and CDR2 LQKENI. J lost 7 bases, V lost 3 bases, and 1 base had no gene match. The CDR3 totals 14 residues. The DNA of the CDR3 is TGTGCCAGCTCACCGGACAGGGGGCTCGGGGAGCTGTTTTTT. Translated: CASSPDRGLGELFF.

J is TRBJ1-2 and V is TRBV19; 8 bases are shared with TRBD1. V trimming: 6 bases; J trimming: 7 bases; junction bases outside the gene matches: 19. The CDR3 is 17 residues long. Germline CDR1 is LNHDA and CDR2 is SQIVND (reference sequence). The CDR3 DNA follows: TGTGCCAGTAGACGGGCCCGGGACAGGTTCGCAGGTCGTGGCTACACCTTC. Its protein product is CASRRARDRFAGRGYTF.

The V and J genes are TRBV4-1 and TRBJ2-7; 9 bases map to TRBD1. V lost 1 base to trimming and J lost 4 bases; unmatched junction nucleotides: 8. CDR3 length equals 16 residues. Germline V CDR1 and CDR2: MGHRA, YSYEKL. The CDR3 DNA follows: TGCGCCAGCAGCCAAGGTGTGGGGACAGGGCAGTACGAGCAGTACTTC. Translated, it gives CASSQGVGTGQYEQYF.

The chain has TRBV18 and TRBJ1-2, with 12 bases that match TRBD1. CDR1 and CDR2 from the germline V gene are KGHSH and LQKENI. Trimming removed 3 bases from V and 1 base from J; junction bases left unmatched: 12. This CDR3 spans 19 amino acids. CDR3: CASSPTGTGGYTDNYGYTF. The CDR3, as DNA: TGTGCCAGCTCACCCACTGGGACAGGGGGCTATACAGATAACTATGGCTACACCTTC.

This clone turned up a few times. This chain joins TRBV28 and TRBJ1-1, with D perhaps matching TRBD1 (5 bases). This CDR3 is built from 11 residues. The V end was cut by 3 bases, the J end by 10 bases, with 9 bases between. Germline V lookup: CDR1 MDHEN, CDR2 SYDVKM. Here the CDR3 reads CASSLGQGAFF. The DNA of the CDR3 is TGTGCCAGCAGTTTGGGGCAGGGAGCTTTCTTT.

This clone has a single count. The rearrangement joins TRBV30 to TRBJ2-5; 9 nucleotides agree with TRBD2. Trimming cost V 5 bases and J 8 bases; bases outside gene matches: 12. Per germline, CDR1 GTSNPN and CDR2 SVGIG (reference sequence). This CDR3 has 14 amino acids. DNA of the CDR3: TGTGCCTGGCGGGGGCGGGGGGGCTCCGAAACCCAGTACTTC. Translating gives CAWRGRGGSETQYF.

The chain recombines TRBV5-1 with TRBJ1-6, with D unresolved. Germline V gives CDR1 SGHRS, CDR2 YFSETQ. This CDR3 has 15 residues. V lost 4 bases and J 12 bases, leaving 20 bases between the germline ends. CDR3 sequence: CASSAGLLKIGPLHF. The CDR3 coding sequence is TGCGCCAGCAGCGCCGGATTATTAAAAATCGGACCCCTCCACTTT.

V gene TRBV5-1 combines with J gene TRBJ1-5, with a weak D call TRBD1 (5 bases). Between the trimmed V and J ends, which lost 2 bases and 3 bases, there was a span of 9 bases. CDR1 is SGHRS and CDR2 is YFSETQ in the germline V gene. The CDR3 totals 14 residues. The CDR3 sequence: CASSFGAVNQPQHF. CDR3 DNA: TGCGCCAGCAGCTTCGGGGCCGTCAATCAGCCCCAGCATTTT.

The chain links TRBV6-5 to TRBJ2-5; 7 nucleotides line up with TRBD2. Germline assignment: CDR1 MNHEY and CDR2 SVGAGI. This CDR3 is built from 16 residues. The V gene end was trimmed by 2 bases and the J gene end by 2 bases; junction bases not matched to a gene: 8. The CDR3 DNA reads as TGTGCCAGCAGTTACGAGCCAGCGGGGTTACAAGAGACCCAGTACTTC. Protein: CASSYEPAGLQETQYF.

This chain links TRBV7-8 with TRBJ2-3, with TRBD2 matching over 8 bases. This CDR3 is built from 16 residues. V gave up 6 bases and J gave up 1 base; unmatched junction bases: 9. CDR1 and CDR2 from the germline V gene are SGHVS and FQNEAQ. CDR3 DNA sequence: TGTGCCAGCAGGAAGGAGAGCGGGAGCCGCACAGATACGCAGTATTTT. Translated: CASRKESGSRTDTQYF.

The chain recombines TRBV14 with TRBJ2-3; D is perhaps TRBD2 (6 bases). The CDR3 loop spans 13 amino acids. Trimming removed 1 base at V and 7 bases at J, with 9 bases between. Per the germline V gene, CDR1 is SGHDN and CDR2 is FVKESK. The CDR3 coding sequence is TGTGCCAGCAGCCAAGTCCTAGCGAATACGCAGTATTTT. This codes for CASSQVLANTQYF.

The chain is built from TRBV19 and TRBJ2-5; 11 bases are a match to TRBD2. Germline V gives CDR1 LNHDA, CDR2 SQIVND (reference sequence). CDR3 length equals 16 residues. The J segment lost 3 bases and the V segment lost 4 bases, leaving 7 bases of the junction unmatched. This CDR3 reads CASSTGLAGVEETQYF. CDR3 DNA sequence: TGTGCCAGTAGTACCGGACTAGCGGGCGTGGAAGAGACCCAGTACTTC.

The chain combines TRBV10-3 with TRBJ2-1; 13 bases align to TRBD2. CDR1 and CDR2 from the germline V gene are ENHRY and SYGVKD. This CDR3 has 19 residues. V gave up 4 bases and J gave up 0 bases; unmatched junction bases: 9. The CDR3 loop is CAISATLTSGGSSYNEQFF. The CDR3 DNA reads as TGTGCCATCAGTGCGACCCTGACTAGCGGGGGGAGCTCCTACAATGAGCAGTTCTTC.

This chain links TRBV19 with TRBJ2-2; the match to TRBD1 covers 7 bases. This CDR3 is built from 16 residues. Germline CDR1 is LNHDA and CDR2 is SQIVND (reference sequence). Trimming removed 6 bases from V and 1 base from J; junction bases left unmatched: 8. CDR3 protein: CASSRRTGQNTGELFF. DNA for the CDR3: TGTGCCAGTAGCCGTAGGACAGGTCAGAACACCGGGGAGCTGTTTTTT.

This clone showed up just a few times. The chain employs TRBV28 and TRBJ1-3; 9 bases match TRBD1. The CDR3 is made up of 15 amino acids. V was pared by 2 bases and J by 3 bases, with 2 bases of the junction left unmatched. CDR1 and CDR2 from the germline V gene are MDHEN and SYDVKM. The CDR3 here is CASSLQTGGGNTIYF. Written as DNA, the CDR3 is TGTGCCAGCAGTTTACAGACAGGGGGTGGAAACACCATATATTTT.